These 28 T cell receptor beta chains originate from one sample sequenced in a study of T-cell memory formation after mild COVID-19. TCRdb reanalysed the 5' RACE reads using MiXCR and keeps one entry per CDR3 protein. This sample has about 560,000 distinct CDR3 sequences, with roughly 20% found just once. The sequenced sample was PBMCs or a T cell subset sorted from them (not recorded which). The source of these receptors is an adult woman who had mild COVID-19 (a few samples of this study predate the infection). Cell type and time point are not known.

This clonotype was found a few times. V and J are TRBV7-9 and TRBJ2-5, with 10 bases aligning to TRBD2. Germline V gene sequence: CDR1 SEHNR, CDR2 FQNEAQ (reference sequence). There are 17 residues in the CDR3. The V and J ends lost 2 bases and 4 bases, in that order; junction bases with no gene match: 10. This CDR3 is CASSLTRTSGTRETQYF. The CDR3, as DNA: TGTGCCAGCAGCTTAACCAGGACTAGCGGAACAAGAGAGACCCAGTACTTC.

J is TRBJ2-3 and V is TRBV20-1, with 12 bases identical to TRBD2. Germline CDR1 and CDR2: DFQATT and SNEGSKA (reference sequence). With V trimmed by 3 bases and J by 6 bases, 4 bases remained unmatched. The CDR3 runs to 14 residues. In nucleotides, the CDR3 is TGCAGTGCTAGGACTAGCGGGAGATGGGATACGCAGTATTTT. It encodes CSARTSGRWDTQYF.

There are a few counts of this clonotype. This chain connects TRBV25-1 to TRBJ2-1; 13 bases are shared with TRBD2. Germline V gene data show CDR1 as MGHDK and CDR2 as SYGVNS. CDR3 size: 16 residues. V was clipped by 4 bases and J by 10 bases; unmatched bases: 10. Here the CDR3 reads CASSGTTSGGLNEQFF. In nucleotides, the CDR3 is TGTGCCAGCAGTGGAACGACTAGCGGGGGGCTTAACGAGCAGTTCTTC.

This clonotype was seen many times. CDR3 DNA sequence: TGCGCCAGCAGCTTGGCGTCGGGACTTTACAATGAGCAGTTCTTC. Amino acid sequence: CASSLASGLYNEQFF. The V call is TRBV5-1, the J call TRBJ2-1, with D perhaps matching TRBD2 (6 bases). Germline V lookup: CDR1 SGHRS, CDR2 YFSETQ. Trimming took 0 bases from V and 4 from J, leaving 11 bases between them. The length of the CDR3 is 15 residues. The entire variable domain, with the rest obtained from reference TRBV5-1 and TRBJ2-1, is as follows: KAGVTQTPRYLIKTRGQQVTLSCSPISGHRSVSWYQQTPGQGLQFLFEYFSETQRNKGNFPGRFSGRQFSNSRSEMNVSTLELGDSALYLCASSLASGLYNEQFFGPGTRLTVL.

This clonotype was counted once. V usage is TRBV20-1 and J usage is TRBJ1-1; a possible D gene is TRBD1 (6 bases). The CDR3 covers 10 residues. The germline CDR1 and CDR2 sequences are DFQATT and SNEGSKA (reference sequence). The CDR3 DNA sequence: TGCAGGGGACAAAGGGAAGAAGCTTTCTTT. Translating gives CRGQREEAFF.

This clonotype was seen more than once but under ten times. The chain combines TRBV4-3 with TRBJ2-7; TRBD1 might be the D (5 bases). CDR3 length: 13 residues. Germline CDR1 and CDR2: LGHNA and YSLEER. V was shortened by 3 bases and J by 7 bases, with 13 bases between the two germline ends. In DNA, the CDR3 is TGCGCCAGCAGCCACACGACAGCCTTGGAGCAGTACTTC. Encoded protein: CASSHTTALEQYF.

In this sample, this clonotype turned up a few times. The gene calls are TRBV24-1 and TRBJ2-1; TRBD2 agrees at 7 bases. Germline CDR1 reads KGHDR; CDR2 reads SFDVKD. With 3 bases clipped from V and 8 bases from J, the junction kept 15 bases outside the gene matches. The CDR3 runs 17 residues. The DNA for the CDR3 is TGTGCCACCAGTGATCCCCTACTGGCGGGGGTTGGGGATGAGCAGTTCTTC. Translating it yields CATSDPLLAGVGDEQFF.

In this sample, this clonotype turned up a few times. This chain links TRBV5-8 with TRBJ2-3; D gene ambiguous. The CDR3 is 14 amino acids. The germline V gene has CDR1 SGHTS and CDR2 YDEGEE. Trimming left V 2 bases short and J 5 bases short, with 12 bases between. CDR3 bases: TGTGCCAGCAGCTTAAACCAACCCGGAGATACGCAGTATTTT. Its protein is CASSLNQPGDTQYF.

This clonotype was observed a few times. The V and J genes are TRBV4-2 and TRBJ2-7; no firm D call. Germline values: CDR1 LGHNA, CDR2 YNFKEQ. The V end was cut by 1 base, the J end by 3 bases, with 7 bases between. CDR3 length: 13 amino acids. The CDR3 DNA reads TGTGCCAGCAGCCAAGGGAGCAACTACGAGCAGTACTTC. It codes for CASSQGSNYEQYF.

This chain connects TRBV4-2 to TRBJ1-6; D is uncertain. The V end lost 0 bases, the J end lost 4 bases, and 16 bases lay between the germline ends. Germline V lookup: CDR1 LGHNA, CDR2 YNFKEQ. This CDR3 comprises 18 residues. Written as DNA, the CDR3 is TGTGCCAGCAGCCAAGATTGGAACAGTGCCATATATAATTCACCCCTCCACTTT. Translating it yields CASSQDWNSAIYNSPLHF.

This clonotype was seen more than once but under ten times. The chain joins TRBV11-3 to TRBJ2-1, with 8 bases aligning to TRBD2. The germline CDR1 and CDR2 sequences are SGHNT and YENEEA. The CDR3 spans 15 residues. V lost 1 base and J lost 7; bases outside the gene matches: 6. CDR3 nucleotides: TGTGCCAGCAGCTTAGGCGGGGGGCCTGGAAATGAGCAGTTCTTC. Its translation is CASSLGGGPGNEQFF.

This clonotype has ten or more counts. The chain employs TRBV5-1 and TRBJ2-7; maybe TRBD1 (6 bases). The CDR3 is 15 residues long. Germline V gene lookup returns CDR1 SGHRS and CDR2 YFSETQ. V dropped 6 bases and J dropped 0 bases, with 16 bases sitting between them. CDR3 coding DNA: TGCGCCAGCATGGCGGGTACAGGGAACTCCTACGAGCAGTACTTC. Its protein is CASMAGTGNSYEQYF.

V gene TRBV15 combines with J gene TRBJ2-7, with D unresolved. This CDR3 is built from 17 residues. V shed 2 bases and J shed 0 bases, with 17 bases lying between them. Germline V gene lookup returns CDR1 LNHNV and CDR2 YYDKDF (reference sequence). CDR3 amino acids: CATSRLFQPPSSYEQYF. The CDR3 coding sequence is TGTGCCACCAGCAGACTTTTCCAGCCCCCCAGCTCCTACGAGCAGTACTTC.

This chain uses TRBV6-1 with TRBJ2-2, with 8 bases aligning to TRBD1. CDR3 size: 16 residues. Germline assignment: CDR1 MNHNS and CDR2 SASEGT. Unmatched junction bases numbered 11, after V lost 6 bases and J lost 5 bases. CDR3 in DNA: TGTGCCAGCAGGTCCTTGACAGGGGTGGGAACCGGGGAGCTGTTTTTT. Its translation is CASRSLTGVGTGELFF.

This clonotype turned up a few times. The chain has TRBV20-1 and TRBJ2-3; 8 bases are a match to TRBD2. In germline, CDR1 is DFQATT, CDR2 SNEGSKA (reference sequence). With V trimmed by 5 bases and J by 3 bases, 13 bases remained unmatched. CDR3 length: 16 residues. Here the CDR3 DNA reads TGCAGTGCTGGCTCAGAGACTAGCGACCTGACAGATACGCAGTATTTT. This codes for CSAGSETSDLTDTQYF.

This chain connects TRBV12-3 or TRBV12-4 to TRBJ2-3; 8 bases line up with TRBD2. The V and J ends lost 5 bases and 3 bases, in that order; junction bases with no gene match: 13. The CDR3 loop spans 17 amino acids. This CDR3 reads CASSHPERGPRTDTQYF. CDR3 DNA sequence: TGTGCCAGCAGTCACCCCGAGCGGGGGCCCCGAACAGATACGCAGTATTTT.

This clonotype has more than one count but fewer than ten. The chain links TRBV9 to TRBJ2-7; tentative D call: TRBD1 (6 bases). The CDR3 totals 14 residues. Germline loops: CDR1 SGDLS, CDR2 YYNGEE. Trimming left V 1 base short and J 5 bases short, with 13 bases between. CDR3 bases: TGTGCCAGCAGCGTAAATGGCGAGGGGGACGAGCAGTACTTC. It yields the protein CASSVNGEGDEQYF.

This clonotype was counted between two and nine times. The CDR3 sequence: CASSPGSGYYEQYF. Written as DNA, the CDR3 is TGTGCCAGCTCACCAGGGTCTGGATACTACGAGCAGTACTTC. The chain links TRBV18 to TRBJ2-7; D ambiguous. CDR3 size: 14 residues. Between the trimmed V and J ends, which lost 2 bases and 3 bases, there was a span of 11 bases. The germline V gene has CDR1 KGHSH and CDR2 LQKENI.

This clonotype has a handful of counts. The chain is built from TRBV5-1 and TRBJ2-3; maybe TRBD2 (5 bases). Germline V gene sequence: CDR1 SGHRS, CDR2 YFSETQ. CDR3 size: 19 residues. V shed 4 bases and J shed 10 bases, with 34 bases lying between them. CDR3 sequence (DNA): TGCGCCAGCAGCCCGTCTTTGAGCGGCCTTTCCGGTAATCGAGGTGCGCAGTATTTT. Amino acid sequence: CASSPSLSGLSGNRGAQYF. Based on the CDR3 plus reference TRBV5-1 and TRBJ2-3, the full variable domain is KAGVTQTPRYLIKTRGQQVTLSCSPISGHRSVSWYQQTPGQGLQFLFEYFSETQRNKGNFPGRFSGRQFSNSRSEMNVSTLELGDSALYLCASSPSLSGLSGNRGAQYFGPGTRLTVL.

The chain recombines TRBV18 with TRBJ1-1; 7 nucleotides line up with TRBD1. Germline trimming cut 4 bases from V and 3 bases from J; bases unmatched to any gene: 8. The CDR3 has 15 residues. Germline assignment: CDR1 KGHSH and CDR2 LQKENI. CDR3 loop: CASSLNRGGDTEAFF. CDR3 DNA: TGTGCCAGCTCACTAAACAGGGGAGGGGACACTGAAGCTTTCTTT.

The V call is TRBV11-2, the J call TRBJ2-1, with D uncertain. Germline-derived CDR1 and CDR2 are SGHAT and FQNNGV. The V gene lost 2 bases and the J gene lost 8 bases, with 10 bases spanning the gap. CDR3 size: 13 residues. CDR3 sequence reads: CASSLISRYEQFF. CDR3 sequence (DNA): TGTGCCAGCAGCTTAATTTCCCGTTATGAGCAGTTCTTC. The full variable domain, rest sourced from reference TRBV11-2 and TRBJ2-1, is EAGVAQSPRYKIIEKRQSVAFWCNPISGHATLYWYQQILGQGPKLLIQFQNNGVVDDSQLPKDRFSAERLKGVDSTLKIQPAKLEDSAVYLCASSLISRYEQFFGPGTRLTVL.

This clonotype was picked up a small number of times. The J gene is TRBJ1-2, the V gene TRBV20-1; TRBD1 matches at 8 bases. The length of the CDR3 is 12 residues. Trimming at V came to 5 bases and at J to 4 bases, leaving 3 bases not matched to a gene. Germline CDR1 DFQATT, CDR2 SNEGSKA (reference sequence). CDR3 nucleotide sequence: TGCAGTGCTTACCAGGGGGCCTATGGCTACACCTTC. Translation: CSAYQGAYGYTF.

The V and J genes are TRBV14 and TRBJ2-7; D not certain. Germline lookup yields CDR1 SGHDN and CDR2 FVKESK. V was shortened by 1 base and J by 7 bases, with 14 bases between the two germline ends. This CDR3 has 14 residues. CDR3 in DNA: TGTGCCAGCAGCCAAGCCTACCCCCTGGGGGAGCAGTACTTC. Translated: CASSQAYPLGEQYF. Combining the CDR3 with reference TRBV14 and TRBJ2-7 gives the whole variable domain EAGVTQFPSHSVIEKGQTVTLRCDPISGHDNLYWYRRVMGKEIKFLLHFVKESKQDESGMPNNRFLAERTGGTYSTLKVQPAELEDSGVYFCASSQAYPLGEQYFGPGTRLTVT.

The chain couples TRBV4-1 to TRBJ1-1; D is unclear. Trimming pared 0 bases from V and 0 bases from J, leaving 17 bases between. The CDR3 runs to 18 residues. Germline V gives CDR1 MGHRA, CDR2 YSYEKL. The chain's CDR3 is CASSQEGTYESLNTEAFF. CDR3 coding DNA: TGCGCCAGCAGCCAAGAGGGAACATACGAAAGTTTGAACACTGAAGCTTTCTTT.

The V and J genes are TRBV5-1 and TRBJ2-1, with D possibly matching TRBD1 (6 bases). The V end was cut by 0 bases, the J end by 8 bases, with 12 bases between. Per the germline V gene, CDR1 is SGHRS and CDR2 is YFSETQ. CDR3 length: 14 amino acids. The CDR3 is CASSLAAPGDEQFF. DNA for the CDR3: TGCGCCAGCAGCTTGGCCGCCCCAGGGGATGAGCAGTTCTTC.

This clonotype turned up a few times. V usage is TRBV14 and J usage is TRBJ2-2; D not certain. The V gene lost 0 bases and the J gene lost 1 base, with 6 bases spanning the gap. The CDR3 has 15 amino acids. Germline lookup yields CDR1 SGHDN and CDR2 FVKESK. CDR3 DNA sequence: TGTGCCAGCAGCCAAGATCTCAGGAACACCGGGGAGCTGTTTTTT. Its protein product is CASSQDLRNTGELFF.

This chain joins TRBV5-5 and TRBJ1-6; 7 bases are shared with TRBD1. V was clipped by 3 bases and J by 13 bases; unmatched bases: 7. The CDR3 sequence is 13 residues long. The V gene's germline CDR1 is SGHKS and CDR2 YYEKEE (reference sequence). CDR3 DNA sequence: TGTGCCAGCAGCTCCGACAGGGACTTTCCCCTCCACTTT. This gives the protein CASSSDRDFPLHF.

This clonotype was recorded only once. The V gene is TRBV5-1, the J gene TRBJ2-7, with 14 bases that match TRBD2. Trimming took 4 bases from V and 4 from J; bases not matched to a gene: 7. The CDR3 is made up of 16 amino acids. The germline CDR1 and CDR2 sequences are SGHRS and YFSETQ. Here the CDR3 reads CASSPQGLAGDYEQYF. Here the CDR3 DNA reads TGCGCCAGCAGCCCTCAGGGACTAGCGGGGGATTACGAGCAGTACTTC.